This T cell receptor beta chain is from a study of beta chain features in type 1 diabetes. This clone was seen only a few times. Its specificity is not known. cDNA synthesis used the whole RNA isolate, giving expressed TCRB sequences. Measured with immunoSEQ multiplex PCR; TCRdb has only the in-frame clones, and not every one. This repertoire shows 400,000 to 550,000 clones, roughly 11% found once; its top ten account for approximately 0.045%. Findings and caveats of the study: These data did not resolve whether HLA type affects TCRB rearrangement. Short templates might get an advantage during PCR, and this would be equal in patients and controls. More deletions and fewer insertions at VDJ junctions were found in patients with type 1 diabetes.

The CDR3 runs 16 residues. V was pared by 5 bases and J by 5 bases, with 20 bases between. Looked up from germline, CDR1 is SEHNR and CDR2 is FQNEAQ (reference sequence). This chain links TRBV7-9 with TRBJ2-3; the D gene is possibly TRBD2 (6 bases). The sequence was collected from a woman aged 18 to 35 in good health. Material: naive CD4+ T cells from blood. This chain's CDR3 is CASSAGVAPREDTQYF. In nucleotides, the CDR3 is TGTGCCAGCAGCGCCGGGGTAGCCCCGCGGGAAGATACGCAGTATTTT.